The 22 T cell receptor beta chains below come from one sample, sequenced in a study of neurological immune-mediated disorders. MiXCR, run by TCRdb on the 5' RACE reads, gives a single entry per CDR3 protein. Of tens of thousands of distinct CDR3 sequences listed, under 7.5% are singletons. Sequencing was performed on PBMCs. The receptor source for this set is a woman aged 40 to 55 in good health.

The table lists this clonotype with many counts. This chain joins TRBV14 and TRBJ1-1, with D unclear. CDR3 length: 12 amino acids. Between the trimmed V and J ends, which lost 3 bases and 3 bases, there was a span of 5 bases. Germline V gene lookup returns CDR1 SGHDN and CDR2 FVKESK. CDR3 sequence: CASSHRDTEAFF. CDR3 bases: TGTGCCAGCAGCCATAGAGACACTGAAGCTTTCTTT.

The chain links TRBV25-1 to TRBJ1-1; D not resolved. The V gene's germline CDR1 is MGHDK and CDR2 SYGVNS. The CDR3 contains 11 residues. The ends were cut back, 7 bases at V and 1 base at J, with 4 bases in the middle. This CDR3 is CASNRNTEAFF. CDR3 DNA: TGTGCCAGCAACAGGAACACTGAAGCTTTCTTT.

This clonotype was seen a few times. This chain links TRBV10-2 with TRBJ1-4, with 7 bases fitting TRBD1. After removal of 6 bases from V and 6 bases from J, the junction contained 7 bases not matched to a gene. CDR1 is WSHSY and CDR2 is SAAADI in the germline V gene. The length of the CDR3 is 14 residues. CDR3 nucleotide sequence: TGCGCCAGCAGCCAAGACAGGGCTTATGAAAAACTGTTTTTT. Protein: CASSQDRAYEKLFF.

The table lists this clonotype with many counts. The genes are TRBV6-5 and TRBJ1-6; no reliable D call. The length of the CDR3 is 12 residues. Germline CDR1 and CDR2: MNHEY and SVGAGI. Trimming took 4 bases from V and 10 from J, leaving 8 bases between them. CDR3 bases: TGTGCCAGCAGTTTCCAGAACTCACCCCTCCACTTT. Translated: CASSFQNSPLHF.

This clonotype has ten or more counts. V gene TRBV5-1 combines with J gene TRBJ2-5; D uncertain. CDR3 length: 14 residues. The germline V and J ends were trimmed by 0 bases and 1 base, with 7 bases remaining between them. Germline V gene sequence: CDR1 SGHRS, CDR2 YFSETQ. The CDR3 nucleotides read TGCGCCAGCAGCTTGGGTGACGTCCAAGAGACCCAGTACTTC. Protein product: CASSLGDVQETQYF.

Many counts were recorded for this clonotype. The rearrangement uses TRBV29-1 and TRBJ2-3, with D possibly TRBD2 on 5 matching bases. The germline V gene encodes CDR1 SQVTM and CDR2 ANQGSEA. CDR3 length: 13 residues. V gave up 3 bases and J gave up 6 bases, with 13 bases separating them. The CDR3 loop is CSVDRGMGDTQYF. The CDR3 region has the DNA TGCAGCGTTGATCGAGGGATGGGGGATACGCAGTATTTT.

Ten or more counts support this clonotype. The chain recombines TRBV5-1 with TRBJ2-1, with a tentative D call TRBD2 (6 bases). CDR3 size: 13 residues. Trimming shortened V by 5 bases and J by 8 bases, and 14 bases separated the two germline ends. In germline, CDR1 is SGHRS, CDR2 YFSETQ. Here the CDR3 reads CASRLGGVDEQFF. CDR3 nucleotides: TGCGCCAGCAGATTAGGAGGGGTGGATGAGCAGTTCTTC.

This clonotype was seen at least ten times. This chain joins TRBV10-2 and TRBJ2-2; the D is unclear. V was pared by 6 bases and J by 0 bases, with 11 bases between. This CDR3 region has 15 residues. Germline V gene sequence: CDR1 WSHSY, CDR2 SAAADI. The CDR3 loop reads CASRIDFTNTGELFF. CDR3 sequence (DNA): TGCGCCAGCAGAATCGATTTTACGAACACCGGGGAGCTGTTTTTT.

This clonotype is categorized as medium-sized. This chain uses TRBV24-1 with TRBJ1-5; 11 nucleotides line up with TRBD1. Germline lookup yields CDR1 KGHDR and CDR2 SFDVKD. The CDR3 has 14 amino acids. V shed 9 bases, J shed 4 bases, and the junction held 4 bases outside the gene matches. The CDR3 sequence: CATSDRGRNQPQHF. CDR3 DNA: TGTGCCACCTCGGACAGGGGGCGGAATCAGCCCCAGCATTTT.

This clonotype occurred many times. This chain joins TRBV28 and TRBJ2-7; 10 bases map to TRBD2. Trimming cost V 4 bases and J 5 bases; bases outside gene matches: 8. The CDR3 loop spans 15 amino acids. Looked up from germline, CDR1 is MDHEN and CDR2 is SYDVKM. Here the CDR3 DNA reads TGTGCCAGCAGTTCTCCTAGCGGGAGTTTCCACGAGCAGTACTTC. Translation gives CASSSPSGSFHEQYF.

In nucleotides, the CDR3 is TGTGCCAGCAGCCCTGGGACAGCGGGGATAGGGACCCAGTACTTC. Encoded protein: CASSPGTAGIGTQYF. The J gene is TRBJ2-5, the V gene TRBV11-3; D is possibly TRBD1 or TRBD2 (7 bases each). The CDR3 spans 15 residues. With 5 bases removed from V and 7 bases from J, the gap between germline ends came to 20 bases. The V gene's germline CDR1 is SGHNT and CDR2 YENEEA.

This clonotype was recorded many times. This chain uses TRBV4-1 with TRBJ1-5, with TRBD1 matching over 12 bases. The CDR3 totals 18 residues. The germline V gene encodes CDR1 MGHRA and CDR2 YSYEKL. The trim removed 0 bases at V and 5 bases at J, leaving 8 bases unmatched. Written as DNA, the CDR3 is TGCGCCAGCAGCCAAGAAGGGACAGGGGGCGTTTCGGATCAGCCCCAGCATTTT. Residues: CASSQEGTGGVSDQPQHF.

In this sample, this clonotype turned up many times. The chain employs TRBV10-3 and TRBJ1-1, with 8 bases fitting TRBD1. After removal of 10 bases from V and 4 bases from J, the junction contained 5 bases not matched to a gene. Germline CDR1 is ENHRY and CDR2 is SYGVKD. This CDR3 spans 12 amino acids. CDR3 coding DNA: TGTGCCACCAATACAGGGGGCACTGAAGCTTTCTTT. Protein sequence: CATNTGGTEAFF.

Many counts were recorded for this clonotype. The chain joins TRBV20-1 to TRBJ2-4, with D unclear. CDR1 is DFQATT and CDR2 is SNEGSKA in the germline V gene (reference sequence). The germline V and J ends were trimmed by 1 base and 0 bases, with 4 bases remaining between them. This CDR3 region has 13 residues. CDR3 protein: CSARARAKNIQYF. CDR3 DNA sequence: TGCAGTGCTAGAGCCCGAGCCAAAAACATTCAGTACTTC.

Within the sample, this clonotype is medium-sized. The chain joins TRBV20-1 to TRBJ2-3, with 7 bases that match TRBD2. The junction had 12 bases not matched to a gene; V was cut back by 5 bases and J by 4 bases. The CDR3 length is 15 residues. Germline values: CDR1 DFQATT, CDR2 SNEGSKA (reference sequence). CDR3 nucleotide sequence: TGCAGTGCTCCCCCGACTAGCAAACGTGCAGATACGCAGTATTTT. Amino acid sequence: CSAPPTSKRADTQYF.

By share, this clonotype counts as medium-sized. The chain couples TRBV9 to TRBJ2-1, with 7 bases lining up with TRBD2. Looked up from germline, CDR1 is SGDLS and CDR2 is YYNGEE. The CDR3 length is 15 residues. V lost 0 bases, J lost 6 bases, and 6 bases stayed unmatched. CDR3 nucleotides: TGTGCCAGCAGCGTAGGGTCTAGCGGCGGCAATGAGCAGTTCTTC. Amino acid sequence: CASSVGSSGGNEQFF.

This clonotype was detected ten times or more. The chain carries TRBV29-1 and TRBJ2-1, with 11 nucleotides matching TRBD2. CDR1 and CDR2 (germline): SQVTM, ANQGSEA. This CDR3 comprises 14 residues. V lost 7 bases to trimming and J lost 9 bases; unmatched junction nucleotides: 11. The DNA for the CDR3 is TGCAGCGCTTTAGCGGGAGGGCCGCTGGGTGAGCAGTTCTTC. This codes for CSALAGGPLGEQFF.

This clonotype was counted at least ten times. V usage is TRBV20-1 and J usage is TRBJ2-5; the match to TRBD2 covers 7 bases. This CDR3 contains 13 residues. Germline V lookup: CDR1 DFQATT, CDR2 SNEGSKA (reference sequence). The trim removed 4 bases at V and 9 bases at J, leaving 11 bases unmatched. CDR3 region: CSAKSSGVLSQYF. DNA of the CDR3: TGCAGTGCTAAGTCCAGCGGGGTTTTGTCCCAGTACTTC.

This clonotype was observed at least ten times. This chain links TRBV2 with TRBJ1-4; D not certain. Germline V CDR1 and CDR2: SNHLY, FYNNEI. The CDR3 contains 12 residues. Deletions cut 7 bases from V and 6 bases from J, with 9 bases between. CDR3 region: CASTAEDEKLFF. CDR3 sequence (DNA): TGTGCCAGCACGGCGGAGGATGAAAAACTGTTTTTT.

This clonotype was seen repeatedly, ten times or more. The chain couples TRBV5-6 to TRBJ2-2; possibly TRBD1 for D (6 bases). The CDR3 has 15 residues. Trimming stripped 4 bases from V and 2 bases from J, with 12 bases between. Per the germline V gene, CDR1 is SGHDT and CDR2 is YYEEEE. CDR3 sequence (DNA): TGTGCCAGCAGCCTTTGGACAGACAACACCGGGGAGCTGTTTTTT. As protein: CASSLWTDNTGELFF.

This clonotype was seen repeatedly, ten times or more. The chain combines TRBV10-3 with TRBJ1-1; 7 positions agree with TRBD1. The CDR3 has 14 residues. CDR1 is ENHRY and CDR2 is SYGVKD in the germline V gene. Germline trimming cut 8 bases from V and 7 bases from J; bases unmatched to any gene: 13. The CDR3 sequence is CAIGDRQGRGEAFF. CDR3 bases: TGTGCCATCGGAGACCGACAGGGAAGGGGTGAAGCTTTCTTT.

Ten or more counts support this clonotype. V usage is TRBV7-2 and J usage is TRBJ2-3; D may be TRBD2 (5 bases). The CDR3 runs to 14 residues. V gave up 5 bases and J gave up 0 bases, with 9 bases separating them. Germline V CDR1 and CDR2: SGHTA, FQGNSA. The CDR3 region has the DNA TGTGCCAGCAGCCCCCGGGGAAGCACAGATACGCAGTATTTT. Protein sequence: CASSPRGSTDTQYF. The whole variable domain, filled in from reference TRBV7-2 and TRBJ2-3, reads GAGVSQSPSNKVTEKGKDVELRCDPISGHTALYWYRQSLGQGLEFLIYFQGNSAPDKSGLPSDRFSAERTGGSVSTLTIQRTQQEDSAVYLCASSPRGSTDTQYFGPGTRLTVL.